The clone carrying this TCR beta chain was counted once. V was shortened by 6 bases and J by 4 bases, with 15 bases between the two germline ends. The V gene's germline CDR1 is MDHEN and CDR2 SYDVKM. The CDR3 totals 15 residues. Per the original data handling: Reference gene primer amplification in the assay estimated nucleated cell counts. The protocol was immunoSEQ multiplex PCR, while the TCRdb copy is restricted to in-frame clones and leaves out a portion. V and J calls plus clone size are reproduced from that table; the DNA served to infer D and trimming. Of approximately 120,000 clones in the sample, roughly 89% were seen once. The data originate from a study of blood T cell repertoires in COVID-19. On the study more broadly: There were acute and convalescent COVID-19 samples, and they came from the United States, Italy and Spain. In each case, the material was cDNA or gDNA derived from T cells, B-cell-depleted T cells, or PBMCs.

The clonotype was recovered from a human donor with acute or convalescent COVID-19. The donor label of this sample is uncertain. The genes are TRBV28 and TRBJ1-4; a weak D match, TRBD1 (6 bases). Material: peripheral blood. The CDR3 loop is CASRTPGHVNEKLFF. DNA for the CDR3: TGTGCCAGCAGGACGCCGGGACATGTTAATGAAAAACTGTTTTTT. Looking up the rest from reference TRBV28 and TRBJ1-4 gives the full variable domain: DVKVTQSSRYLVKRTGEKVFLECVQDMDHENMFWYRQDPGLGLRLIYFSYDVKMKEKGDIPEGYSVSREKKERFSLILESASTNQTSMYLCASRTPGHVNEKLFFGSGTQLSVL.